A single T cell receptor beta chain is shown here with its context. Its specificity is not known. The sample belongs to a study of siplizumab effects on memory and regulatory T cells. Overall study findings and caveats: Naive T cell populations appeared to exhibit greater diversity than memory cells and appeared to be major alloresponse contributors.

Repertoires were generated with immunoSEQ multiplex PCR, while TCRdb's copy carries only in-frame clones and drops some. The sample yields 55,000 to 65,000 clones, over 95% seen once. Trimming stripped 2 bases from V and 2 bases from J, with 9 bases between. Germline values: CDR1 MNHEY, CDR2 SMNVEV (reference sequence). The CDR3 consists of 14 residues. This receptor was identified in a human donor in good health. Sequenced: naive CD8+ T cells sorted from blood. This chain connects TRBV27 to TRBJ2-5; no clear D. The CDR3 DNA reads as TGTGCCAGCAGTTTAGGAACCGGACAAGAGACCCAGTACTTC. Translated: CASSLGTGQETQYF.